The sequence of this T cell receptor (beta chain) was determined in a study of T cell changes during pregnancy in multiple sclerosis. From germline, CDR1 is SGHAT and CDR2 FQNNGV. The J segment lost 2 bases and the V segment lost 4 bases, leaving 6 bases of the junction unmatched. The CDR3 contains 15 residues. Libraries were prepared by immunoSEQ multiplex PCR; TCRdb keeps only in-frame clonotypes and omits some of them. The sample holds tens of thousands of clones, roughly 89% seen once. This chain joins TRBV11-2 and TRBJ2-3; the match to TRBD2 covers 7 bases. The source is a female donor in good health, enrolled as a control in a pregnancy study. The starting material was peripheral blood, obtained after pregnancy. In DNA, the CDR3 is TGTGCCAGCAGCTCTCAGCGGGGCCCCACAGATACGCAGTATTTT. Translated, it gives CASSSQRGPTDTQYF.